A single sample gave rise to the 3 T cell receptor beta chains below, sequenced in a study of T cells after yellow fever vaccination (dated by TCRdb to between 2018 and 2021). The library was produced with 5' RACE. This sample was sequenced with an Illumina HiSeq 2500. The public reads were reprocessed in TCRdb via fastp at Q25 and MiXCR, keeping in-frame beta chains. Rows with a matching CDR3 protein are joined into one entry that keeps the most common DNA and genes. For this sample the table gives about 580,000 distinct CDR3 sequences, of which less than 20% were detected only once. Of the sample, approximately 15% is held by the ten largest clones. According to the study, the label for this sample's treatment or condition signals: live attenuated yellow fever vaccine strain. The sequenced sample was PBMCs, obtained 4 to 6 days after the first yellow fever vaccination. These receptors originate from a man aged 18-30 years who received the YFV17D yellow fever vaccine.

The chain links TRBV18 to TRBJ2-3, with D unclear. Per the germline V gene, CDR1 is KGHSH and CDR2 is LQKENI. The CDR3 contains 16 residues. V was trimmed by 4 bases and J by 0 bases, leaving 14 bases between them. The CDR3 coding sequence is TGTGCCAGCTCACTTGAAGGCCATTTGAGCACAGATACGCAGTATTTT. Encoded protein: CASSLEGHLSTDTQYF.

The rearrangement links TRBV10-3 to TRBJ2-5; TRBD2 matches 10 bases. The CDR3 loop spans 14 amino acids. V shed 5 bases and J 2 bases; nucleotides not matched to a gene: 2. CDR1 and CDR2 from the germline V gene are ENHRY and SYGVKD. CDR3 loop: CAISLLAGQETQYF. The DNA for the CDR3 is TGTGCCATCAGTTTACTAGCGGGACAAGAGACCCAGTACTTC.

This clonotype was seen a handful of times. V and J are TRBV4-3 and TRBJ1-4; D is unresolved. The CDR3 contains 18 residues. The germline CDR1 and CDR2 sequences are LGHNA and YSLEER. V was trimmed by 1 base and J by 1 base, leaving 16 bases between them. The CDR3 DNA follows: TGCGCCAGCAGCCAAGCGGGAAGAGCCTTAGTAACTAATGAAAAACTGTTTTTT. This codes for CASSQAGRALVTNEKLFF.